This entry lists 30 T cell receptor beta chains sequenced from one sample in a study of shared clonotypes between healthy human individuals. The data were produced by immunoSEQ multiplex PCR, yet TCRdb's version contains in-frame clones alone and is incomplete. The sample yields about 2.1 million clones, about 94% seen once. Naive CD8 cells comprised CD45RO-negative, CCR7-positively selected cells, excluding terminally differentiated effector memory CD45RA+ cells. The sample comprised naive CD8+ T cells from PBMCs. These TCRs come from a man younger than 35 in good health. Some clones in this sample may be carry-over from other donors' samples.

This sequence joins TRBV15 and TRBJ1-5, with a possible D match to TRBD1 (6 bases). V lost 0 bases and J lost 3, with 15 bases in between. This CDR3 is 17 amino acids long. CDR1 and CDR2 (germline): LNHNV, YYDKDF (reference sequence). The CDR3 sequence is CATSRDPAGEDNQPQHF. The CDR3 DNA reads TGTGCCACCAGCAGAGATCCGGCAGGGGAAGACAATCAGCCCCAGCATTTT.

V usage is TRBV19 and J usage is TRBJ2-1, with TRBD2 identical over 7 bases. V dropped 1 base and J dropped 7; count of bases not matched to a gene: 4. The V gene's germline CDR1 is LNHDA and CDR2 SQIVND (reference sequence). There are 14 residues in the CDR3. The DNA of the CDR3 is TGTGCCAGTAGTATAGGACTAGCTTTGAATGAGCAGTTCTTC. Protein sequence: CASSIGLALNEQFF.

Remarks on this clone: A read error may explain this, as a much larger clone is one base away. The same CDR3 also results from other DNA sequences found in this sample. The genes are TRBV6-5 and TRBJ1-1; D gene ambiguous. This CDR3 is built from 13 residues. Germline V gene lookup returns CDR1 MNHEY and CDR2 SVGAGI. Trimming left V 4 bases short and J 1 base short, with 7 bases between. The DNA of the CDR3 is TGTGCCAGCAGTTTAGGGCGGAACACTGAAGCTTTCTTT. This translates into CASSLGRNTEAFF.

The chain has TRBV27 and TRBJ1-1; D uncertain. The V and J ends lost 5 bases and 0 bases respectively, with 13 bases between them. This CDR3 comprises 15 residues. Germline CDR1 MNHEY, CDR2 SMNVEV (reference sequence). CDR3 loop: CASSTLPPMNTEAFF. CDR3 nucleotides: TGTGCCAGCAGTACTCTCCCTCCAATGAACACTGAAGCTTTCTTT.

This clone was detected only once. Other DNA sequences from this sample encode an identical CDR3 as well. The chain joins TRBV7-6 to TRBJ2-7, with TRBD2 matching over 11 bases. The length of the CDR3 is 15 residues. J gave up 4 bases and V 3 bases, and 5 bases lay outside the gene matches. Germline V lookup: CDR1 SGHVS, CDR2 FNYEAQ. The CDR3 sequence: CASSFGTSGAYEQYF. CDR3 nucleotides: TGTGCCAGCAGCTTCGGGACTAGCGGAGCGTACGAGCAGTACTTC.

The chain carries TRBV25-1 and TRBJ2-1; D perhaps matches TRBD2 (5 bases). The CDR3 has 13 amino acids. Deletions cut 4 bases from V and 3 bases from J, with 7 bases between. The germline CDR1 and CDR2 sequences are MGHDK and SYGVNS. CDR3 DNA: TGTGCCAGCAGTGGACGGGACTACAATGAGCAGTTCTTC. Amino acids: CASSGRDYNEQFF.

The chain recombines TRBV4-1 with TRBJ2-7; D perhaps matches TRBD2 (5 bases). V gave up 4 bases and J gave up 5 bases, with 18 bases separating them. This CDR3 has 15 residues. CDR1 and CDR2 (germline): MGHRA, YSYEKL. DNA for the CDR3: TGCGCCAGCAGCCTTGTATACCTAGCCGGGAACGAGCAGTACTTC. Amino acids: CASSLVYLAGNEQYF.

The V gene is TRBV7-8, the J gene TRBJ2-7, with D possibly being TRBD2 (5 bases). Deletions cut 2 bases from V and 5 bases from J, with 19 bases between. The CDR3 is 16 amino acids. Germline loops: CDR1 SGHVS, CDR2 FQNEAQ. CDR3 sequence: CASSLTVGGSSNEQYF. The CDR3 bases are TGTGCCAGCAGCTTAACAGTCGGCGGTTCTAGCAACGAGCAGTACTTC.

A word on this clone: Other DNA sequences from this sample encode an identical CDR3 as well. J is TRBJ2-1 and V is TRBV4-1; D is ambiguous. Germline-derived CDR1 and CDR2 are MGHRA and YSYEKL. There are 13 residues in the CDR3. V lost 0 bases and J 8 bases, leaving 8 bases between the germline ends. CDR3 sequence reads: CASSQDLEDEQFF. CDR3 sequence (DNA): TGCGCCAGCAGCCAAGATCTTGAGGATGAGCAGTTCTTC.

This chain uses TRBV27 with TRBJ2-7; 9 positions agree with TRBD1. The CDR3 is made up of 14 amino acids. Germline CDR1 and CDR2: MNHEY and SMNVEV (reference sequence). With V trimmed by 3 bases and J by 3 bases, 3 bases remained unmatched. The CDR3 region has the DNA TGTGCCAGCAGTTTCGACAGGGGGAACTACGAGCAGTACTTC. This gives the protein CASSFDRGNYEQYF.

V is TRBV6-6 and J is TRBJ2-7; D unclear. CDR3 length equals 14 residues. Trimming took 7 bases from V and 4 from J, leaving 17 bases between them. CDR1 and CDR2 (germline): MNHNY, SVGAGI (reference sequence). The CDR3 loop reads CASTEAETHYEQYF. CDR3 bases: TGTGCCAGCACAGAGGCAGAGACTCATTACGAGCAGTACTTC.

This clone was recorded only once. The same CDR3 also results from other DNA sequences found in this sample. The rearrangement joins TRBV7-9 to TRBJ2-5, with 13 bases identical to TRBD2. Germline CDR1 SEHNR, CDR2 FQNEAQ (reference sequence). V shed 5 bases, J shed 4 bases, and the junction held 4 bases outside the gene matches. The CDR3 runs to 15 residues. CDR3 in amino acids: CASSPRTSGRETQYF. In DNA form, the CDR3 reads TGTGCCAGCAGCCCCCGGACTAGCGGGAGAGAGACCCAGTACTTC.

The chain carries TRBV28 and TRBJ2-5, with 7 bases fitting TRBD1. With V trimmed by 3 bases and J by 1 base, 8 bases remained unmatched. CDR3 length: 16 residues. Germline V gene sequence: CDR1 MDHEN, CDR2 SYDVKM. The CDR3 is CASSLGKQGFQETQYF. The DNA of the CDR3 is TGTGCCAGCAGTTTGGGGAAACAGGGGTTCCAAGAGACCCAGTACTTC.

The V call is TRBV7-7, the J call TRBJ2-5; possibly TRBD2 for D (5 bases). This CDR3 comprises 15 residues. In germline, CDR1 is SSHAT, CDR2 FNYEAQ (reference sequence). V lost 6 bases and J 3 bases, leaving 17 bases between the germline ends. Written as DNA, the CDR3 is TGTGCCAGCAGTCCCCTTCGGACTGGAAAAGAGACCCAGTACTTC. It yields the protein CASSPLRTGKETQYF. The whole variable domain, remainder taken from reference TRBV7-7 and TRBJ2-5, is GAGVSQSPRYKVTKRGQDVTLRCDPISSHATLYWYQQALGQGPEFLTYFNYEAQPDKSGLPSDRFSAERPEGSISTLTIQRTEQRDSAMYRCASSPLRTGKETQYFGPGTRLLVL.

The CDR3 is CASSFSGWGPTGELFF. The CDR3, as DNA: TGTGCCAGCAGTTTTAGTGGTTGGGGTCCCACCGGGGAGCTGTTTTTT. The chain links TRBV28 to TRBJ2-2; no clear D gene. Trimming cost V 3 bases and J 4 bases, with 15 bases left between them. CDR1 MDHEN and CDR2 SYDVKM come from the germline V gene. The CDR3 totals 16 residues.

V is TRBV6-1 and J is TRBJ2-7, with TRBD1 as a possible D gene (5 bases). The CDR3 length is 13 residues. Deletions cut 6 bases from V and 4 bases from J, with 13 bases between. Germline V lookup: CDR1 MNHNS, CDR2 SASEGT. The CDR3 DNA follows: TGTGCCAGCAGGCCGGACAACTCATACGAGCAGTACTTC. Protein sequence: CASRPDNSYEQYF.

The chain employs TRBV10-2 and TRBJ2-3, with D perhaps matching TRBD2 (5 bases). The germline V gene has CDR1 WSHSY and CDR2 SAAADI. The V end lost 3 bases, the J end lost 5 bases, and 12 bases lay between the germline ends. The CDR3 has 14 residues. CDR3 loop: CASSDFAGGDTQYF. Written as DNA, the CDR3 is TGCGCCAGCAGTGACTTTGCGGGTGGAGATACGCAGTATTTT.

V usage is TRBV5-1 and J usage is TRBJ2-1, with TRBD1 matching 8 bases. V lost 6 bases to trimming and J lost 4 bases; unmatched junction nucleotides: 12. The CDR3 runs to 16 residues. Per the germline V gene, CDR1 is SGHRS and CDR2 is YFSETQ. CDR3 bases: TGCGCCAGCACTCTTAACGACAGGGGATTATACAATGAGCAGTTCTTC. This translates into CASTLNDRGLYNEQFF.

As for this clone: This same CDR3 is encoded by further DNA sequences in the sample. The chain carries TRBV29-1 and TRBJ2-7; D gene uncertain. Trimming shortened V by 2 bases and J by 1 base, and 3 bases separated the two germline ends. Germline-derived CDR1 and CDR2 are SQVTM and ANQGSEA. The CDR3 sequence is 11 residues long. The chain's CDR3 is CSVELSYEQYF. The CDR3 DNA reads TGCAGCGTTGAATTGTCCTACGAGCAGTACTTC.

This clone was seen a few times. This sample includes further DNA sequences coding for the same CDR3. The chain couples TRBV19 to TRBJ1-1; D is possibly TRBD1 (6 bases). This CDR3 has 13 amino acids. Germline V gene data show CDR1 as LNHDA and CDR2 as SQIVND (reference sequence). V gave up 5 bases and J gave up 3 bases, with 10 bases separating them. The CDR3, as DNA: TGTGCCAGTAGTTCAAACAGGGACACTGAAGCTTTCTTT. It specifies CASSSNRDTEAFF.

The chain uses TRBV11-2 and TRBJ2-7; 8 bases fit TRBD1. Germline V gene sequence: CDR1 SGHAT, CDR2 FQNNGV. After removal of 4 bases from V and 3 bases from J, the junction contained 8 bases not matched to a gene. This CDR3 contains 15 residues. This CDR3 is CASSSREDRDYEQYF. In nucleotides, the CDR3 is TGTGCCAGCAGCTCTAGAGAGGACAGGGACTACGAGCAGTACTTC.

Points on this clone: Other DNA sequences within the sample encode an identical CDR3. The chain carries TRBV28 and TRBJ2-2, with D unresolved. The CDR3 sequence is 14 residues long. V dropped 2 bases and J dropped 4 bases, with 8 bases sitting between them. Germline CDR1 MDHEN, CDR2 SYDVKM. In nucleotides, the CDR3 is TGTGCCAGCAGTTTAATGACCCGCACCGGGGAGCTGTTTTTT. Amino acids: CASSLMTRTGELFF. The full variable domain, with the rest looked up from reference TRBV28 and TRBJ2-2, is DVKVTQSSRYLVKRTGEKVFLECVQDMDHENMFWYRQDPGLGLRLIYFSYDVKMKEKGDIPEGYSVSREKKERFSLILESASTNQTSMYLCASSLMTRTGELFFGEGSRLTVL.

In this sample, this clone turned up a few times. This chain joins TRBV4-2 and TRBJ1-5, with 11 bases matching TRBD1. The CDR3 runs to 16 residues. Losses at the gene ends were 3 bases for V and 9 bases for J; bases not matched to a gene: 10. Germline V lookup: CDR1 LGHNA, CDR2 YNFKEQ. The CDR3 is CASSHGQGAEGGPQHF. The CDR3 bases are TGTGCCAGCAGCCACGGACAGGGGGCGGAAGGTGGGCCCCAGCATTTT.

DNA for the CDR3: TGTGCCAGCAGTTTAGACACGGCCACTGAAGCTTTCTTT. Translation gives CASSLDTATEAFF. The rearrangement uses TRBV28 and TRBJ1-1; no clear D. The CDR3 has 13 residues. V was trimmed by 2 bases and J by 4 bases, leaving 8 bases between them. Germline CDR1 MDHEN, CDR2 SYDVKM.

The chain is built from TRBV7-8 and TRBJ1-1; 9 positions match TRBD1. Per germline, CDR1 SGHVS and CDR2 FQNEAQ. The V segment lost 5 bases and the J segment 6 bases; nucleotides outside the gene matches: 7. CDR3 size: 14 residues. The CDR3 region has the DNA TGTGCCAGCAGCAAAACAGGGGGCGATTCTGAAGCTTTCTTT. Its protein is CASSKTGGDSEAFF.

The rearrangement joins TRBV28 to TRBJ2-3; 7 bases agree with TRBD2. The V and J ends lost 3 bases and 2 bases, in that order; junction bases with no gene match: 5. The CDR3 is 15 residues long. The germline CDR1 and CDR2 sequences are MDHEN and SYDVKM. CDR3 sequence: CASSLASGYTDTQYF. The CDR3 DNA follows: TGTGCCAGCAGTTTGGCTAGCGGTTACACAGATACGCAGTATTTT.

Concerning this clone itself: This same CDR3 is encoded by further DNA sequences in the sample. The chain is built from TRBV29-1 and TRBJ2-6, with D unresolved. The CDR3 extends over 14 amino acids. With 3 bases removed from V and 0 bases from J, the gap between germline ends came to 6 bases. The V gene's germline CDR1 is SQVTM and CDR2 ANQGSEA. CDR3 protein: CSVDWGSGANVLTF. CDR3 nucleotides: TGCAGCGTTGACTGGGGCTCTGGGGCCAACGTCCTGACTTTC.

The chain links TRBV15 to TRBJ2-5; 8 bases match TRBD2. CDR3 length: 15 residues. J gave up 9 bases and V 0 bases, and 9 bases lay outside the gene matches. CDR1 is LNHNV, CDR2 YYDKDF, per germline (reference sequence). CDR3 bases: TGTGCCACCAGCAGAGAGGCTAGCGGGCAAGGTCCCCAGTACTTC. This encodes CATSREASGQGPQYF.

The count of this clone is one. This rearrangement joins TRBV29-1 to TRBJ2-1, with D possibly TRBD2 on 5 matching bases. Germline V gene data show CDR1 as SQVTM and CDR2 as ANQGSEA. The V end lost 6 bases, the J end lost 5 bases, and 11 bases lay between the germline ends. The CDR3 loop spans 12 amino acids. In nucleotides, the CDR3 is TGCAGCGTCGGCCGGGGAGACAATGAGCAGTTCTTC. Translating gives CSVGRGDNEQFF.

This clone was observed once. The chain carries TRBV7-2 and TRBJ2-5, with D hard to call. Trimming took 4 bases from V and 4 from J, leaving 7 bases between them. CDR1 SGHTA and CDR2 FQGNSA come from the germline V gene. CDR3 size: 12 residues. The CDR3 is CASSSPPETQYF. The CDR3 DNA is TGTGCCAGCAGCTCCCCTCCAGAGACCCAGTACTTC.